This entry features one T cell receptor beta chain sequence. The data were produced by immunoSEQ multiplex PCR, yet TCRdb's version contains in-frame clones alone and is incomplete. Of some 110,000 clones detected, more than 85% appear once; the ten largest clones hold approximately 3.8%. Time point meaning: peripheral blood 6 weeks after treatment start. The CDR3 sequence is 13 residues long. Deletions cut 5 bases from V and 1 base from J, with 9 bases between. Germline V CDR1 and CDR2: SGHTA, FQGTGA. The sample comes from a study of PD-L1 blockade in urothelial cancer. V usage is TRBV7-3 and J usage is TRBJ2-7; D perhaps matches TRBD1 (7 bases). The sequences come from PBMCs, collected around atezolizumab (anti-PD-L1) treatment. The receptor was isolated from a man in his 60s with urothelial cancer. CDR3 residues: CASSQGGSYEQYF. As DNA, the CDR3 is TGTGCCAGCAGCCAGGGGGGATCCTACGAGCAGTACTTC.